Presented here are 17 T cell receptor beta chains from one specimen sequenced in a study of T cell responses to AZD1222 COVID-19 vaccine. Clones were read by immunoSEQ multiplex PCR, and TCRdb kept only the in-frame ones, dropping some. The sample lists about 120,000 clones; approximately 91% were seen once. The material sequenced was peripheral blood, taken on day 0 of AZD1222 vaccination. These receptors were taken from an adult in good health.

This chain joins TRBV5-4 and TRBJ1-1, with D uncertain. This CDR3 comprises 14 residues. V gave up 4 bases and J gave up 3 bases, with 13 bases separating them. CDR1 is SGHNT and CDR2 is YYREEE in the germline V gene (reference sequence). Here the CDR3 DNA reads TGTGCCAGCAGCCCCAGTGTTCAGGACACTGAAGCTTTCTTT. This encodes CASSPSVQDTEAFF.

The chain has TRBV5-8 and TRBJ1-5, with D possibly matching TRBD1 (6 bases). The CDR3 has 16 residues. The germline V gene has CDR1 SGHTS and CDR2 YDEGEE. Trimming stripped 0 bases from V and 3 bases from J, with 13 bases between. CDR3 nucleotide sequence: TGTGCCAGCAGCTTGGGGGTCAGGGGCCTCAATCAGCCCCAGCATTTT. Its protein product is CASSLGVRGLNQPQHF.

The J gene is TRBJ2-1, the V gene TRBV7-6; TRBD1 matches 7 bases. V lost 4 bases to trimming and J lost 6 bases; unmatched junction nucleotides: 12. This CDR3 spans 16 amino acids. CDR1 is SGHVS and CDR2 is FNYEAQ in the germline V gene. CDR3 sequence reads: CASSSRSQHRGNEQFF. The CDR3 nucleotides read TGTGCCAGCAGCTCACGTAGCCAACACAGGGGCAATGAGCAGTTCTTC.

V and J are TRBV9 and TRBJ1-2, with 9 bases fitting TRBD1. CDR1 and CDR2 from the germline V gene are SGDLS and YYNGEE. There are 16 residues in the CDR3. Trimming at V came to 2 bases and at J to 0 bases, leaving 5 bases not matched to a gene. The CDR3, as DNA: TGTGCCAGCAGCGTGGGTAGACAGGGGGCTAACTATGGCTACACCTTC. This sequence encodes CASSVGRQGANYGYTF.

This clone was recorded only once. The rearrangement links TRBV5-6 to TRBJ1-2; D gene ambiguous. In germline, CDR1 is SGHDT, CDR2 YYEEEE. There are 14 residues in the CDR3. The germline V and J ends were trimmed by 4 bases and 4 bases, with 14 bases remaining between them. The CDR3 here is CASSKRGRAYGYTF. The CDR3 nucleotides are TGTGCCAGCAGCAAACGCGGGAGGGCCTATGGCTACACCTTC.

This chain links TRBV18 with TRBJ2-7; 7 bases line up with TRBD1. Trimming at V came to 2 bases and at J to 5 bases, leaving 6 bases not matched to a gene. This CDR3 spans 14 amino acids. Germline values: CDR1 KGHSH, CDR2 LQKENI. CDR3 in DNA: TGTGCCAGCTCACCAAGAACAGGGGTAAACGAGCAGTACTTC. Its translation: CASSPRTGVNEQYF. Together with reference TRBV18 and TRBJ2-7, the CDR3 gives the full variable domain: NAGVMQNPRHLVRRRGQEARLRCSPMKGHSHVYWYRQLPEEGLKFMVYLQKENIIDESGMPKERFSAEFPKEGPSILRIQQVVRGDSAAYFCASSPRTGVNEQYFGPGTRLTVT.

The CDR3: CAWSGQAPGAFF. The CDR3 DNA reads as TGTGCCTGGAGTGGGCAAGCCCCTGGGGCTTTCTTT. This sequence joins TRBV30 and TRBJ1-1; D remains ambiguous. The length of the CDR3 is 12 residues. V lost 1 base and J 11 bases, leaving 14 bases between the germline ends. Germline-derived CDR1 and CDR2 are GTSNPN and SVGIG (reference sequence).

This clone was observed once. The chain carries TRBV13 and TRBJ1-1; D ambiguous. This CDR3 comprises 15 residues. The V and J ends lost 5 bases and 0 bases respectively, with 13 bases between them. Germline lookup yields CDR1 PRHDT and CDR2 FYEKMQ (reference sequence). CDR3 nucleotides: TGTGCCAGCAGCCTCGGCGGGTCAATGAACACTGAAGCTTTCTTT. Translation gives CASSLGGSMNTEAFF.

This chain links TRBV7-2 with TRBJ1-1, with a possible D match to TRBD1 (5 bases). Germline CDR1 is SGHTA and CDR2 is FQGNSA. This CDR3 has 12 amino acids. Trimming removed 5 bases at V and 11 bases at J, with 15 bases between. The CDR3 coding sequence is TGTGCCAGCAGCCACGGCAGGGCCGGGGCTTTCTTT. Encoded protein: CASSHGRAGAFF. The full variable domain, rest sourced from reference TRBV7-2 and TRBJ1-1, is GAGVSQSPSNKVTEKGKDVELRCDPISGHTALYWYRQSLGQGLEFLIYFQGNSAPDKSGLPSDRFSAERTGGSVSTLTIQRTQQEDSAVYLCASSHGRAGAFFGQGTRLTVV.

The chain combines TRBV4-3 with TRBJ2-3; D not resolved. Germline V CDR1 and CDR2: LGHNA, YSLEER. This CDR3 is built from 14 residues. V was clipped by 0 bases and J by 6 bases, with 10 bases between them. The CDR3 loop reads CASSQDLEFDTQYF. The CDR3 nucleotides read TGCGCCAGCAGCCAAGATCTGGAGTTTGATACGCAGTATTTT.

The chain has TRBV5-4 and TRBJ1-2; the D gene is possibly TRBD1 (5 bases). This CDR3 has 15 amino acids. CDR1 is SGHNT, CDR2 YYREEE, per germline (reference sequence). Deletions cut 4 bases from V and 0 bases from J, with 13 bases between. For the CDR3, the DNA is TGTGCCAGCAGCCTGGCGGGGGGGACTAACTATGGCTACACCTTC. It yields the protein CASSLAGGTNYGYTF.

Only a few counts were recorded for this clone. The chain combines TRBV7-2 with TRBJ2-1; a possible D gene is TRBD2 (7 bases). This CDR3 comprises 16 residues. Germline V CDR1 and CDR2: SGHTA, FQGNSA. V was shortened by 0 bases and J by 7 bases, with 16 bases between the two germline ends. This chain's CDR3 is CASSLAGGLRFNEQFF. CDR3 DNA: TGTGCCAGCAGCTTAGCGGGGGGGCTTCGGTTTAATGAGCAGTTCTTC.

V is TRBV3-1 (or the pseudogene TRBV3-2) and J is TRBJ2-3, with 8 nucleotides matching TRBD2. The V gene's germline CDR1 is LGHDT and CDR2 YNNKEL (reference sequence). The CDR3 extends over 15 amino acids. V trimming: 4 bases; J trimming: 2 bases; junction bases outside the gene matches: 5. DNA for the CDR3: TGTGCCAGCAGCCGTACTAGCGGCCCCACAGATACGCAGTATTTT. Its protein product is CASSRTSGPTDTQYF.

The chain is built from TRBV15 and TRBJ2-1; possible D gene TRBD2, 6 bases. Looked up from germline, CDR1 is LNHNV and CDR2 is YYDKDF (reference sequence). The ends were cut back, 2 bases at V and 10 bases at J, with 15 bases in the middle. The CDR3 totals 14 residues. CDR3 bases: TGTGCCACCAGCAGAAAGACCAGGGAGGTGGAGCAGTTCTTC. This codes for CATSRKTREVEQFF.

V gene TRBV18 combines with J gene TRBJ1-6; no clear D. Germline values: CDR1 KGHSH, CDR2 LQKENI. The CDR3 runs to 14 residues. Trimming pared 6 bases from V and 11 bases from J, leaving 17 bases between. DNA of the CDR3: TGTGCCAGCTCCCCGCTCTCTAAGCAGGCACCCCTCCACTTT. Translation gives CASSPLSKQAPLHF.

The V call is TRBV5-6, the J call TRBJ1-3; D unresolved. Germline lookup yields CDR1 SGHDT and CDR2 YYEEEE. The CDR3 consists of 14 residues. V lost 2 bases, J lost 1 base, and 7 bases lay in between. CDR3 amino acids: CASSFMGSGNTIYF. In DNA form, the CDR3 reads TGTGCCAGCAGCTTTATGGGTTCTGGAAACACCATATATTTT.

This clone has a handful of counts. V and J are TRBV14 and TRBJ2-7; 10 bases map to TRBD1. Germline V gene sequence: CDR1 SGHDN, CDR2 FVKESK. The CDR3 totals 16 residues. The ends lost 4 bases at V and 3 bases at J; junction bases unmatched: 9. In DNA, the CDR3 is TGTGCCAGCAGCCCCCGGACAGGGGGTTTGTTCTACGAGCAGTACTTC. This translates into CASSPRTGGLFYEQYF.